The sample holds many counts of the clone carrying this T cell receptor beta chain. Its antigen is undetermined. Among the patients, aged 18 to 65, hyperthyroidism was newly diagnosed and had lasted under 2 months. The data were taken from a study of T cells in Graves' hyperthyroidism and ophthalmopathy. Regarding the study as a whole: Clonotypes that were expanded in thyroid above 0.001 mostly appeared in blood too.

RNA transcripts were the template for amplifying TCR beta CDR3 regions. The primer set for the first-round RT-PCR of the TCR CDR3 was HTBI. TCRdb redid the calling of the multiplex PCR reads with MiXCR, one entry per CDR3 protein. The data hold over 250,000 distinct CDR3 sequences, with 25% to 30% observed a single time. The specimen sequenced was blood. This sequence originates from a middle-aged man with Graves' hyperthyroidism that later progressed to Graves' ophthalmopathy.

The CDR3 sequence: CASSSPVRGPAYEQYF. The DNA of the CDR3 is TGTGCCAGCAGTTCCCCGGTGAGGGGTCCAGCCTACGAGCAGTACTTC. The gene calls are TRBV12-3 or TRBV12-4 and TRBJ2-7; D is perhaps TRBD1 or TRBD2 (5 bases each). Trimming cost V 4 bases and J 2 bases, with 18 bases left between them. The CDR3 is 16 residues long.